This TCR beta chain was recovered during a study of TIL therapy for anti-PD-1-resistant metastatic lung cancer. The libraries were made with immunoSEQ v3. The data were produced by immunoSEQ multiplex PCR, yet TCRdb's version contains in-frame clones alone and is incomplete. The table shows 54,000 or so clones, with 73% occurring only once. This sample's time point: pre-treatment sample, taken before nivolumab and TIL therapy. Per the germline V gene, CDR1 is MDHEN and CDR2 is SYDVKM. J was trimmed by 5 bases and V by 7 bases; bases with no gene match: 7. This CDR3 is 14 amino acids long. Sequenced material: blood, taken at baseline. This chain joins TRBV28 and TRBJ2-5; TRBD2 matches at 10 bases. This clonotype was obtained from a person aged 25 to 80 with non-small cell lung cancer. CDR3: CASNPAGGPETQYF. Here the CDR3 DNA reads TGTGCCAGCAACCCAGCGGGGGGGCCGGAGACCCAGTACTTC.